This T cell receptor beta chain was retrieved from a study of T cell repertoires in cytomegalovirus infection. About the research overall: Through public TCR beta signatures, both CMV infection and matching HLA type were indicated.

Trimming shortened V by 7 bases and J by 2 bases, and 9 bases separated the two germline ends. The length of the CDR3 is 13 residues. Germline lookup yields CDR1 SGHAT and CDR2 FQNNGV. One entry per CDR3 protein results from TCRdb running MiXCR on the reads. The profile shows roughly 150,000 distinct CDR3 sequences, roughly 18% of them singletons. The sequence came from a human donor in good health (CMV status not recorded). Some clones in this sample may be carry-over from other donors' samples. V usage is TRBV11-2 and J usage is TRBJ1-3; D not resolved. The specimen sequenced was CD8+ T cells from PBMCs. CDR3 amino acids: CASTVSPGNTIYF. The CDR3 coding sequence is TGTGCCAGCACCGTTTCACCTGGAAACACCATATATTTT.